Following are 9 T cell receptor beta chains from one sample sequenced in a study of blood T cell repertoires in COVID-19. The repertoire was sequenced with immunoSEQ multiplex PCR; TCRdb's copy has only in-frame clones and lacks some. The table lists 200,000 to 250,000 clones, approximately 81% of them singletons. Sequenced material: peripheral blood. These receptors all stem from a man aged 50 to 59 who had recovered from COVID-19.

The chain recombines TRBV7-2 with TRBJ2-7; 7 bases align to TRBD1. The CDR3 loop spans 14 amino acids. V shed 1 base and J 4 bases; nucleotides not matched to a gene: 4. Germline lookup yields CDR1 SGHTA and CDR2 FQGNSA. The CDR3 nucleotides read TGTGCCAGCAGCTTAGGACAGGGCTGGTACGAGCAGTACTTC. Translated, it gives CASSLGQGWYEQYF.

The J gene is TRBJ1-1, the V gene TRBV28; the match to TRBD1 covers 10 bases. The V gene's germline CDR1 is MDHEN and CDR2 SYDVKM. Germline trimming cut 5 bases from V and 6 bases from J; bases unmatched to any gene: 9. This CDR3 is 15 amino acids long. CDR3 nucleotide sequence: TGTGCCAGCAGTGCCGGGACAGGGGTATTGGCTGAAGCTTTCTTT. Its protein is CASSAGTGVLAEAFF.

V and J are TRBV7-2 and TRBJ2-3, with unresolved D. This CDR3 has 16 residues. Germline-derived CDR1 and CDR2 are SGHTA and FQGNSA. V was pared by 1 base and J by 2 bases, with 13 bases between. The DNA of the CDR3 is TGTGCCAGCAGCTTAGACTCCTGGCGGAACACAGATACGCAGTATTTT. Encoded protein: CASSLDSWRNTDTQYF.

The chain combines TRBV13 with TRBJ2-7; TRBD1 matches 8 bases. The junction had 7 bases not matched to a gene; V was cut back by 4 bases and J by 5 bases. Germline loops: CDR1 PRHDT, CDR2 FYEKMQ (reference sequence). The CDR3 is made up of 14 amino acids. The chain's CDR3 is CASSSWTGHHEQYF. CDR3 nucleotide sequence: TGTGCCAGCAGCTCTTGGACAGGGCACCACGAGCAGTACTTC.

The V call is TRBV2, the J call TRBJ2-3; 10 positions agree with TRBD2. Germline V CDR1 and CDR2: SNHLY, FYNNEI. This CDR3 region has 15 residues. After removal of 6 bases from V and 3 bases from J, the junction contained 6 bases not matched to a gene. CDR3 sequence reads: CASRGWGLATDTQYF. CDR3 DNA sequence: TGTGCCAGCAGAGGCTGGGGACTAGCGACAGATACGCAGTATTTT. Full variable domain (outside the CDR3, taken from reference TRBV2 and TRBJ2-3): EPEVTQTPSHQVTQMGQEVILRCVPISNHLYFYWYRQILGQKVEFLVSFYNNEISEKSEIFDDQFSVERPDGSNFTLKIRSTKLEDSAMYFCASRGWGLATDTQYFGPGTRLTVL.

This chain connects TRBV9 to TRBJ2-5; 8 bases are shared with TRBD2. Trimming took 3 bases from V and 1 from J; bases not matched to a gene: 8. This CDR3 is built from 16 residues. Germline V lookup: CDR1 SGDLS, CDR2 YYNGEE. CDR3 protein: CASSAAPTSGQETQYF. CDR3 in DNA: TGTGCCAGCAGCGCCGCCCCCACTAGCGGCCAAGAGACCCAGTACTTC. The full variable domain, rest sourced from reference TRBV9 and TRBJ2-5, is DSGVTQTPKHLITATGQRVTLRCSPRSGDLSVYWYQQSLDQGLQFLIQYYNGEERAKGNILERFSAQQFPDLHSELNLSSLELGDSALYFCASSAAPTSGQETQYFGPGTRLLVL.

This chain links TRBV18 with TRBJ1-1; TRBD1 aligns across 7 bases. Germline loops: CDR1 KGHSH, CDR2 LQKENI. The trim removed 3 bases at V and 10 bases at J, leaving 5 bases unmatched. The CDR3 consists of 12 residues. CDR3 coding DNA: TGTGCCAGCTCACCGGCCGGACAGGTAGCTTTCTTT. Protein product: CASSPAGQVAFF.

The chain combines TRBV18 with TRBJ2-7; D unclear. The CDR3 is 18 residues long. Trimming took off 6 bases at V and 3 bases at J, with 27 bases between the two ends. Germline values: CDR1 KGHSH, CDR2 LQKENI. CDR3 DNA sequence: TGTGCCAGCTCCCCTTCGATTCTCAGCGATCTTTATAGCTACGAGCAGTACTTC. It encodes CASSPSILSDLYSYEQYF.

The chain joins TRBV13 to TRBJ2-5, with 11 bases aligning to TRBD1. Germline CDR1 and CDR2: PRHDT and FYEKMQ (reference sequence). The CDR3 loop spans 15 amino acids. Trimming took 2 bases from V and 6 from J; bases not matched to a gene: 5. CDR3 in DNA: TGTGCCAGCAGCTTAAAGGGACAGGGGGTTAAGACCCAGTACTTC. Residues: CASSLKGQGVKTQYF.